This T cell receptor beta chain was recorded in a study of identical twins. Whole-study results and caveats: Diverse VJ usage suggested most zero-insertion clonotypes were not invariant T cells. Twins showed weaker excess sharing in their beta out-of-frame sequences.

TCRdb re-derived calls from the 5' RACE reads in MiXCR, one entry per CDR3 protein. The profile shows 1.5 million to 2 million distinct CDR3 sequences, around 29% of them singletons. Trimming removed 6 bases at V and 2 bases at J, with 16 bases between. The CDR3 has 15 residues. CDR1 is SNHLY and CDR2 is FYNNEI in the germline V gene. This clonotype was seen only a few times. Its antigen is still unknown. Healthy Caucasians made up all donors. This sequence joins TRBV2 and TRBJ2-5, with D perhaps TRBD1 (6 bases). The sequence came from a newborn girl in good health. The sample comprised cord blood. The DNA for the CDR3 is TGTGCCAGCAGGCTCGGGGACAAGCTACAAGAGACCCAGTACTTC. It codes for CASRLGDKLQETQYF.